These T cell receptor beta chains were read from a single sample in a study of neurological immune-mediated disorders. Each CDR3 protein is one row after TCRdb ran MiXCR on the 5' RACE reads. This sample has 25,000 to 30,000 distinct CDR3 sequences, with 3.3% found just once. Sequenced: PBMCs. The receptors originated from a woman aged 25 to 45 with multiple sclerosis. Each CDR3 is given with its conserved first and last residue. The order of the fields is J gene, clone size, V gene, D gene, CDR3 protein, CDR3 DNA. The D gene is left open where the match is weak. Clone size appears in some rows only: once, few, many, or a class for an expanded clone.

>TRBJ2-7|many|TRBV7-9|TRBD2
CASSLLGGRFNEQYF
TGTGCCAGCAGCTTACTGGGCGGGAGGTTCAACGAGCAGTACTTC
>TRBJ1-1|many|TRBV28|-
CASERGSVVGAFF
TGTGCCAGTGAGAGGGGGTCTGTGGTCGGAGCTTTCTTT
>TRBJ1-5|many|TRBV15|TRBD1
CATSRDSKGGNQPQNF
TGTGCCACCAGCAGAGATAGTAAAGGGGGCAATCAGCCCCAGAATTTT
>TRBJ2-7|many|TRBV21-1|-
CASSKACGAYPYEQYF
TGTGCCAGCAGCAAAGCCTGTGGGGCATACCCCTACGAGCAGTACTTC
>TRBJ1-2|many|TRBV7-6|-
CASSLVPDSNYGYTF
TGTGCCAGCAGCTTAGTCCCAGATTCTAACTATGGCTACACCTTC
>TRBJ2-1|many|TRBV5-4|-
CASSLKVWAGSSYNEQFF
TGTGCCAGCAGCTTGAAGGTTTGGGCGGGTAGCTCCTACAATGAGCAGTTCTTC
>TRBJ1-1|few|TRBV4-2|-
CASSQEVWAANTEAFF
TGTGCCAGCAGCCAAGAGGTATGGGCCGCGAACACTGAAGCTTTCTTT
>TRBJ1-1|few|TRBV18|-
CASSPTGTNTEAFF
TGTGCCAGCTCACCAACGGGTACCAACACTGAAGCTTTCTTT
>TRBJ1-1|many|TRBV18|-
CASSPQGEIGEAFF
TGTGCCAGCTCACCACAGGGGGAAATCGGTGAAGCTTTCTTT
>TRBJ2-7|many|TRBV6-1|-
CASSEAIEQYF
TGTGCCAGCAGTGAAGCCATCGAGCAGTACTTC
>TRBJ2-3|many|TRBV20-1|-
CSARTVIGTDTQYF
TGCAGTGCCAGAACAGTCATTGGTACAGATACGCAGTATTTT
>TRBJ1-3|many|TRBV5-1|-
CASSLDPGRNTIYF
TGCGCCAGCAGCTTGGATCCAGGTAGAAACACCATATATTTT
>TRBJ2-7|many|TRBV5-6|TRBD1
CASSGTGVPYEQYF
TGTGCCAGCAGCGGGACAGGAGTCCCTTACGAGCAGTACTTC
>TRBJ2-7|many|TRBV5-1|-
CASSLAQADEQYF
TGCGCCAGCAGCTTGGCACAGGCGGACGAGCAGTACTTC
>TRBJ1-5|many|TRBV12-3/TRBV12-4|TRBD1
CASSHTGALGNQPQHF
TGTGCCAGCAGTCATACAGGGGCTTTGGGCAATCAGCCCCAGCATTTT
>TRBJ1-4|many|TRBV27|TRBD1
CASSWNRGTGDEKLFF
TGTGCCAGCAGTTGGAACCGGGGGACAGGAGATGAAAAACTGTTTTTT
>TRBJ2-3|-|TRBV24-1|-
CATSDPGRTDTQYF
TGTGCCACCAGTGACCCCGGGCGCACAGATACGCAGTATTTT
>TRBJ2-3|many|TRBV6-1|-
CASIRQPSTDTQYF
TGTGCCAGCATACGACAGCCTAGCACAGATACGCAGTATTTT
>TRBJ2-5|few|TRBV7-2|-
CASSPRREETQYF
TGTGCCAGCAGCCCCAGACGAGAAGAGACCCAGTACTTC
>TRBJ2-2|many|TRBV18|TRBD2
CASSPNSGGPNPNTGELFF
TGTGCCAGCTCACCAAATAGCGGGGGGCCCAATCCGAACACCGGGGAGCTGTTTTTT
>TRBJ1-3|once|TRBV5-1|-
CASSLGGPQSGKTIYF
TGCGCCAGCAGCTTGGGGGGACCCCAATCTGGAAAAACCATATATTTT
>TRBJ2-1|many|TRBV11-1|-
CASSLSSGFVNEQFF
TGTGCCAGCAGCTTATCATCCGGGTTCGTCAATGAGCAGTTCTTC
>TRBJ2-1|many|TRBV4-3|TRBD1
CASSQERDRLIGEQFF
TGCGCCAGCAGCCAAGAAAGGGACAGGTTAATAGGTGAGCAGTTCTTC
>TRBJ1-1|many|TRBV7-9|-
CASSLVNTEAFF
TGTGCCAGCAGCTTGGTGAACACTGAAGCTTTCTTT
>TRBJ2-1|few|TRBV20-1|TRBD2
CSARTLRGSSYNEQFF
TGCAGTGCTAGAACCCTGCGGGGGAGCTCCTACAATGAGCAGTTCTTC
>TRBJ1-1|-|TRBV7-7|-
CASSPAPLLYTEAFF
TGTGCTAGCAGCCCAGCCCCCCTGCTGTACACTGAAGCTTTCTTT
>TRBJ1-1|many|TRBV5-1|-
CASRYSIGPDRGMNTEAFF
TGCGCCAGCAGATACTCCATCGGCCCAGATCGGGGTATGAACACTGAAGCTTTCTTT
>TRBJ2-5|many|TRBV3-1|TRBD2
CASSPGLAGRQETQYF
TGTGCCAGCAGTCCGGGACTAGCGGGACGCCAAGAGACCCAGTACTTC
>TRBJ1-6|few|TRBV12-3/TRBV12-4|-
CASRGDPKDNSPLNF
TGTGCCAGCAGGGGGGATCCGAAAGATAATTCACCCCTCAACTTT
>TRBJ2-1|many|TRBV11-2|-
CASSLVITYSYNEQFF
TGTGCCAGCAGCTTAGTAATAACCTACTCCTACAATGAGCAGTTCTTC
>TRBJ2-1|many|TRBV10-3|-
CAISDERQINNEQFF
TGTGCCATCAGTGATGAAAGACAAATCAACAATGAGCAGTTCTTC